A single sample gave rise to the 17 T cell receptor beta chains below, sequenced in a study of technical replicates of blood from several donors. Repertoires were generated with immunoSEQ multiplex PCR, while TCRdb's copy carries only in-frame clones and drops some. There are about 59,000 clones in the sample; roughly 86% occur only once, and roughly 5.3% lies in the top ten. The sequencing sample was made of PBMCs. Source of these receptors: a human donor in good health. Some clones in this sample may be carry-over from other donors' samples.

The genes are TRBV2 and TRBJ2-5; tentatively, D is TRBD2 (6 bases). Germline V gene lookup returns CDR1 SNHLY and CDR2 FYNNEI. The length of the CDR3 is 15 residues. V lost 6 bases and J 2 bases, leaving 16 bases between the germline ends. CDR3: CASSLLGTLQETQYF. As DNA, the CDR3 is TGTGCCAGCAGCCTTCTCGGGACTCTTCAAGAGACCCAGTACTTC.

The V and J genes are TRBV10-2 and TRBJ2-7; D is possibly TRBD2 (6 bases). The CDR3 consists of 14 residues. Germline V gene lookup returns CDR1 WSHSY and CDR2 SAAADI. Between the trimmed V and J ends, which lost 0 bases and 6 bases, there was a span of 12 bases. The CDR3 here is CASSESGRDSEQYF. DNA for the CDR3: TGCGCCAGCAGTGAGTCAGGCAGGGACTCCGAGCAGTACTTC.

The V and J genes are TRBV5-6 and TRBJ1-3; no reliable D call. The germline gives CDR1 SGHDT, CDR2 YYEEEE. Deletions cut 4 bases from V and 0 bases from J, with 8 bases between. The CDR3 sequence is 14 residues long. The CDR3 region is CASSQDNSGNTIYF. The DNA of the CDR3 is TGTGCCAGCAGCCAAGACAACTCTGGAAACACCATATATTTT. Based on the CDR3 plus reference TRBV5-6 and TRBJ1-3, the full variable domain is DAGVTQSPTHLIKTRGQQVTLRCSPKSGHDTVSWYQQALGQGPQFIFQYYEEEERQRGNFPDRFSGHQFPNYSSELNVNALLLGDSALYLCASSQDNSGNTIYFGEGSWLTVV.

The chain is built from TRBV27 and TRBJ1-2; D is perhaps TRBD1 (5 bases). V gave up 1 base and J gave up 7 bases, with 10 bases separating them. The germline gives CDR1 MNHEY, CDR2 SMNVEV (reference sequence). The CDR3 extends over 13 amino acids. CDR3 amino acids: CASSLLGGSGYTF. CDR3 DNA: TGTGCCAGCAGTTTATTGGGGGGGAGTGGCTACACCTTC.

The genes are TRBV6-5 and TRBJ2-7; TRBD2 agrees at 13 bases. The junction had 6 bases not matched to a gene; V was cut back by 5 bases and J by 5 bases. This CDR3 has 15 amino acids. Per the germline V gene, CDR1 is MNHEY and CDR2 is SVGAGI. The CDR3 DNA sequence: TGTGCCAGCAGTGGCCGGACTAGCGGGAGCCACGAGCAGTACTTC. This sequence encodes CASSGRTSGSHEQYF.

CDR3 region: CAISGHQQPQHF. The CDR3 region has the DNA TGTGCCATCAGCGGACATCAACAGCCCCAGCATTTT. The genes are TRBV10-3 and TRBJ1-5, with D possibly matching TRBD1 (5 bases). CDR3 length: 12 residues. CDR1 ENHRY and CDR2 SYGVKD come from the germline V gene. V was shortened by 6 bases and J by 7 bases, with 10 bases between the two germline ends.

This sequence joins TRBV4-3 and TRBJ1-6; a weak D match, TRBD1 (5 bases). The CDR3 contains 16 residues. Trimming took off 4 bases at V and 9 bases at J, with 19 bases between the two ends. Germline-derived CDR1 and CDR2 are LGHNA and YSLEER. The CDR3 is CASSLMTGGSGSPLHF. The CDR3 coding sequence is TGCGCCAGCAGCCTGATGACGGGGGGTTCCGGTTCACCCCTCCACTTT.

J is TRBJ1-5 and V is TRBV18; 8 positions agree with TRBD1. The germline CDR1 and CDR2 sequences are KGHSH and LQKENI. The V and J ends lost 5 bases and 1 base, in that order; junction bases with no gene match: 7. This CDR3 spans 16 amino acids. The CDR3, as DNA: TGTGCCAGCTCATCCGGGACAGGAGGAAGCAATCAGCCCCAGCATTTT. This codes for CASSSGTGGSNQPQHF.

The gene calls are TRBV7-8 and TRBJ2-1; 9 positions agree with TRBD2. The CDR3 is made up of 16 amino acids. J lost 8 bases, V lost 6 bases, and 14 bases had no gene match. Germline lookup yields CDR1 SGHVS and CDR2 FQNEAQ. The chain's CDR3 is CASRPPLREGPHEQFF. The CDR3 bases are TGTGCCAGCAGACCGCCTCTGCGGGAGGGCCCACATGAGCAGTTCTTC.

The J gene is TRBJ1-1, the V gene TRBV18; weak D call: TRBD1 (6 bases). Trimming took off 6 bases at V and 0 bases at J, with 8 bases between the two ends. The CDR3 length is 13 residues. Germline CDR1 and CDR2: KGHSH and LQKENI. Here the CDR3 reads CASSGTLNTEAFF. The CDR3, as DNA: TGTGCCAGCTCCGGGACATTGAACACTGAAGCTTTCTTT.

The V gene is TRBV4-3, the J gene TRBJ2-7, with D tentatively TRBD1 (6 bases). The germline V gene encodes CDR1 LGHNA and CDR2 YSLEER. Trimming left V 3 bases short and J 5 bases short, with 17 bases between. The CDR3 runs 15 residues. In DNA form, the CDR3 reads TGCGCCAGCAGCCAGCAATTTACAGGGCGCGACGAGCAGTACTTC. Translation: CASSQQFTGRDEQYF.

DNA for the CDR3: TGTGCCAGCAAAGACAGGGGTCGGGAAAAACTGTTTTTT. Translated: CASKDRGREKLFF. The genes are TRBV6-6 and TRBJ1-4; TRBD1 agrees at 8 bases. Germline CDR1 is MNHNY and CDR2 is SVGAGI (reference sequence). The CDR3 has 13 amino acids. V dropped 7 bases and J dropped 8; count of bases not matched to a gene: 6.

This clone was picked up one time. The chain uses TRBV5-1 and TRBJ2-7; D is uncertain. The CDR3 extends over 14 amino acids. Trimming shortened V by 0 bases and J by 2 bases, and 9 bases separated the two germline ends. CDR1 is SGHRS, CDR2 YFSETQ, per germline. Written as DNA, the CDR3 is TGCGCCAGCAGCTTGGCCGGTAACGCCTACGAGCAGTACTTC. As protein: CASSLAGNAYEQYF. Full variable domain (outside the CDR3, taken from reference TRBV5-1 and TRBJ2-7): KAGVTQTPRYLIKTRGQQVTLSCSPISGHRSVSWYQQTPGQGLQFLFEYFSETQRNKGNFPGRFSGRQFSNSRSEMNVSTLELGDSALYLCASSLAGNAYEQYFGPGTRLTVT.

J is TRBJ2-2 and V is TRBV11-3, with no clear D. The CDR3 is 12 amino acids. Germline lookup yields CDR1 SGHNT and CDR2 YENEEA. V was shortened by 5 bases and J by 7 bases, with 8 bases between the two germline ends. CDR3 sequence: CASSPSLGELFF. The CDR3 DNA reads as TGTGCCAGCAGCCCCAGTCTCGGGGAGCTGTTTTTT.

The chain uses TRBV2 and TRBJ2-1; the D gene is possibly TRBD1 (7 bases). V was cut by 6 bases and J by 2 bases, with 20 bases left in between. CDR3 size: 17 residues. Germline CDR1 and CDR2: SNHLY and FYNNEI. The chain's CDR3 is CASRGGGVSGAYNEQFF. DNA of the CDR3: TGTGCCAGCAGAGGGGGCGGGGTTAGCGGTGCCTACAATGAGCAGTTCTTC.

The chain has TRBV30 and TRBJ1-5; possible D gene TRBD1, 6 bases. This CDR3 is 15 amino acids long. V lost 2 bases, J lost 6 bases, and 17 bases lay in between. Germline assignment: CDR1 GTSNPN and CDR2 SVGIG (reference sequence). In nucleotides, the CDR3 is TGTGCCTGGAGTCCGGGACAATTCGGGCCTCAGCCCCAGCATTTT. This codes for CAWSPGQFGPQPQHF.

V is TRBV2 and J is TRBJ2-7; possibly TRBD2 for D (6 bases). CDR3 length equals 14 residues. Germline values: CDR1 SNHLY, CDR2 FYNNEI. V was cut by 3 bases and J by 3 bases, with 12 bases left in between. The CDR3 loop is CASSDWTGDYEQYF. For the CDR3, the DNA is TGTGCCAGCAGTGATTGGACGGGGGACTACGAGCAGTACTTC.